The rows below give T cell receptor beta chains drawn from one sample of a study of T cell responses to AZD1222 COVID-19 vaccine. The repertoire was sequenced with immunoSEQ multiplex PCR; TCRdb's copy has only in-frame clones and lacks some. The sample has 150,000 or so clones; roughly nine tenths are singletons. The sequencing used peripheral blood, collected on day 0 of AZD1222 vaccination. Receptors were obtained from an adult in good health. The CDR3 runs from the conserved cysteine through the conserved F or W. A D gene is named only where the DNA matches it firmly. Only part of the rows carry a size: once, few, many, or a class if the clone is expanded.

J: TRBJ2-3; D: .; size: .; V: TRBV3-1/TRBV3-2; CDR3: CASSQVSLAGQYF; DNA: TGTGCCAGCAGCCAAGTCTCTCTGGCCGGGCAGTATTTT
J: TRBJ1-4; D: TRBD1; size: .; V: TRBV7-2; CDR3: CASSLDRGRGEKLFF; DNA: TGTGCCAGCAGCTTAGACAGGGGGAGAGGTGAAAAACTGTTTTTT
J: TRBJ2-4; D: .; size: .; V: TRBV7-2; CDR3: CASSSPVLAKNIQYF; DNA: TGTGCCAGCAGCTCCCCGGTCCTAGCCAAAAACATTCAGTACTTC
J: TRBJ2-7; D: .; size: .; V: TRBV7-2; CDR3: CASSLSGSGGSYEQYF; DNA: TGTGCCAGCAGCTTATCCGGGAGTGGTGGGTCCTACGAGCAGTACTTC
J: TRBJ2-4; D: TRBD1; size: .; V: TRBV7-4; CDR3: CASPRDDRAPENIQYF; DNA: TGTGCCAGCCCCAGGGACGACAGGGCCCCTGAAAACATTCAGTACTTC
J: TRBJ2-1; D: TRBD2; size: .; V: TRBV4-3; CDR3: CASSQDSAGVPPYNEQFF; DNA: TGCGCCAGCAGCCAAGATTCAGCGGGAGTGCCTCCTTACAATGAGCAGTTCTTC
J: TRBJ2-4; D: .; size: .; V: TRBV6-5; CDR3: CASSSWGGLAKNIQYF; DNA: TGTGCCAGCAGTTCCTGGGGCGGATTAGCCAAAAACATTCAGTACTTC
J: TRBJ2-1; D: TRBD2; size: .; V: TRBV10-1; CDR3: CASSDEGLAGGEQFF; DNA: TGCGCCAGCAGTGACGAGGGACTAGCGGGAGGTGAGCAGTTCTTC
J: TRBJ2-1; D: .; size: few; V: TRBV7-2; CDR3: CASSLVVRDNEQFF; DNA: TGTGCCAGCAGCTTAGTAGTCAGGGACAATGAGCAGTTCTTC
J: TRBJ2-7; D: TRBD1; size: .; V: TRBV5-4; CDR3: CASSPPDRGSSYEQYF; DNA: TGTGCCAGCAGTCCTCCCGACAGGGGGAGCTCCTACGAGCAGTACTTC
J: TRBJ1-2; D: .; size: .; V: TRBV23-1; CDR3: CASRAQRYTF; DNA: TGCGCCAGCAGGGCCCAACGCTACACCTTC
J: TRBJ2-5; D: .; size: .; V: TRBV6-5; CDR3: CASSYLPGGGETQYF; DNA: TGTGCCAGCAGTTACTTGCCGGGGGGCGGGGAGACCCAGTACTTC
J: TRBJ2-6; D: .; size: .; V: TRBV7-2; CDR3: CASSLSGSGANVLTF; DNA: TGTGCCAGCAGCTTGTCGGGGTCTGGGGCCAACGTCCTGACTTTC
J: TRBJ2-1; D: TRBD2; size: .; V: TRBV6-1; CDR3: CASSERSGRAYNEQFF; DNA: TGTGCCAGCAGTGAACGCAGCGGGAGGGCCTACAATGAGCAGTTCTTC
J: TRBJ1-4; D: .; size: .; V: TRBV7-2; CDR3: CASRGNSATNEKLFF; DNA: TGTGCCAGCAGGGGGAACAGTGCAACTAATGAAAAACTGTTTTTT
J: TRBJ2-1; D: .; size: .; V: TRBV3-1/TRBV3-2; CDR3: CASSQSASSYNEQFF; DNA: TGTGCCAGCAGCCAATCGGCTAGCTCCTACAATGAGCAGTTCTTC
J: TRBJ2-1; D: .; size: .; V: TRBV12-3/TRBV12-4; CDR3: CASSFERYNEQFF; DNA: TGTGCCAGCAGTTTCGAGCGTTACAATGAGCAGTTCTTC
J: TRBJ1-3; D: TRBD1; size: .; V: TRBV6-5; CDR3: CASSPGTGFGNTIYF; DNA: TGTGCCAGCAGTCCCGGGACAGGGTTTGGAAACACCATATATTTT
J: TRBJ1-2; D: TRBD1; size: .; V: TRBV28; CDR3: CASRDRGQGYTF; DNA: TGTGCCAGCAGGGATAGGGGGCAGGGCTACACCTTC
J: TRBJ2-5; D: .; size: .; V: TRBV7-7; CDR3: CASSLANGETQYF; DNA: TGTGCCAGCAGCTTAGCCAATGGGGAGACCCAGTACTTC
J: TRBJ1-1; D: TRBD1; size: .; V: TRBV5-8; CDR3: CASSPSRTGGMAFF; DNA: TGTGCCAGCAGCCCTTCCCGGACAGGGGGAATGGCTTTCTTT
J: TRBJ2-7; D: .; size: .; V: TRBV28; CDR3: CASSTGRSPPTYEQYF; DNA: TGTGCCAGCAGTACCGGACGGAGCCCCCCCACCTACGAGCAGTACTTC
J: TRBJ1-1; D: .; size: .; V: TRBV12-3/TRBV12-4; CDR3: CASSTSVTEAFF; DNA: TGTGCCAGCAGTACTTCAGTCACTGAAGCTTTCTTT
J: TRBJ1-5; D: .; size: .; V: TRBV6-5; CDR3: CASTATSNQPQHF; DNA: TGTGCCAGCACGGCAACCTCCAATCAGCCCCAGCATTTT
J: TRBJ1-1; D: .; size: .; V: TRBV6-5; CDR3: CASGVDRTNTEAFF; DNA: TGTGCCAGCGGGGTCGACCGAACGAACACTGAAGCTTTCTTT
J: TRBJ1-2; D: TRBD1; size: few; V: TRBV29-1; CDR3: CSSNSGGGNYGYTF; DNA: TGCAGCTCGAACTCGGGAGGGGGCAACTATGGCTACACCTTC
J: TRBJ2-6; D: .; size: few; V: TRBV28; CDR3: CASTGANVLTF; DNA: TGTGCCAGCACCGGGGCCAACGTCCTGACTTTC
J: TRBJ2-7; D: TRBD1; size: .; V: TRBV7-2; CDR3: CASSPGQGREQYF; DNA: TGTGCCAGCAGCCCTGGACAGGGAAGAGAGCAGTACTTC
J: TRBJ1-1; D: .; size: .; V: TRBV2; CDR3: CASSEASGAVTEAFF; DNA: TGTGCCAGCAGTGAAGCCTCAGGGGCGGTCACTGAAGCTTTCTTT
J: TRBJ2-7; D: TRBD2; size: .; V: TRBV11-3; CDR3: CASSSETGLADITYEQYF; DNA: TGTGCCAGCAGCTCAGAGACCGGACTAGCGGACATTACCTACGAGCAGTACTTC
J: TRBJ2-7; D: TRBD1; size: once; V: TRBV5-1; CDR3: CASSPTGTGVDEQYF; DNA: TGCGCCAGCAGCCCGACCGGGACAGGGGTGGATGAGCAGTACTTC
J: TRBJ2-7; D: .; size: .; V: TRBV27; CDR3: CASSLSGQLYEQYF; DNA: TGTGCCAGCAGTTTATCGGGCCAGTTATACGAGCAGTACTTC
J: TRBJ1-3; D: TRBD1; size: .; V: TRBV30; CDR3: CAWSSRTGPGNTIYF; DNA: TGTGCCTGGAGTAGCAGGACAGGGCCCGGAAACACCATATATTTT
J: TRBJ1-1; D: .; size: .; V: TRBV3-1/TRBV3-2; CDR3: CASSQDWLNTEAFF; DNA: TGTGCCAGCAGCCAAGATTGGTTGAACACTGAAGCTTTCTTT
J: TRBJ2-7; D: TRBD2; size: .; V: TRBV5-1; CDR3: CASSPHVPAGTYEQYF; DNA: TGCGCCAGCAGCCCCCACGTACCAGCGGGGACCTACGAGCAGTACTTC
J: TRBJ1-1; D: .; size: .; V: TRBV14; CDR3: CASSYKRGLAEAFF; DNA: TGTGCCAGCAGCTATAAACGGGGTTTGGCTGAAGCTTTCTTT
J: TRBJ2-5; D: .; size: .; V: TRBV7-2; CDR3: CASSMGGRGYQETQYF; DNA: TGTGCCAGCAGCATGGGTGGGAGGGGGTACCAAGAGACCCAGTACTTC